The 26 T cell receptor beta chains in this list originate from one sample, sequenced in a study of T cell repertoires in cytomegalovirus infection. One entry per CDR3 protein results from TCRdb running MiXCR on the reads. The sample lists more than 400,000 distinct CDR3 sequences; 26% were seen once. Sequences were obtained from PBMCs. All receptors come from a human donor in good health (CMV status not recorded). Some clones in this sample may be carry-over from other donors' samples.

This clonotype has at least ten counts. The chain uses TRBV7-2 and TRBJ2-4; D unclear. V gave up 2 bases and J gave up 2 bases, with 7 bases separating them. The CDR3 has 14 amino acids. CDR1 is SGHTA, CDR2 FQGNSA, per germline. CDR3 sequence reads: CASSLLKTKNIQYF. DNA for the CDR3: TGTGCCAGCAGCTTATTGAAGACCAAAAACATTCAGTACTTC. The variable domain in full, completed from reference TRBV7-2 and TRBJ2-4, reads GAGVSQSPSNKVTEKGKDVELRCDPISGHTALYWYRQSLGQGLEFLIYFQGNSAPDKSGLPSDRFSAERTGGSVSTLTIQRTQQEDSAVYLCASSLLKTKNIQYFGAGTRLSVL.

This rearrangement joins TRBV5-1 to TRBJ2-7, with D possibly TRBD1 on 5 matching bases. The CDR3 has 15 amino acids. In germline, CDR1 is SGHRS, CDR2 YFSETQ. V lost 0 bases to trimming and J lost 0 bases, with 10 bases between them. The CDR3 bases are TGCGCCAGCAGCTTGGCCGTGACAGCCTCCTACGAGCAGTACTTC. This gives the protein CASSLAVTASYEQYF. Using reference TRBV5-1 and TRBJ2-7 for the parts outside the CDR3, the full variable domain is KAGVTQTPRYLIKTRGQQVTLSCSPISGHRSVSWYQQTPGQGLQFLFEYFSETQRNKGNFPGRFSGRQFSNSRSEMNVSTLELGDSALYLCASSLAVTASYEQYFGPGTRLTVT.

The table lists this clonotype with a few counts. The chain joins TRBV2 to TRBJ1-3; tentative D call: TRBD1 (5 bases). CDR3 length equals 14 residues. Germline V gene sequence: CDR1 SNHLY, CDR2 FYNNEI. V gave up 8 bases and J gave up 0 bases, with 11 bases separating them. The CDR3 reads CASRPGTSGNTIYF. The CDR3 DNA reads as TGTGCCAGCCGCCCCGGGACCTCTGGAAACACCATATATTTT.

The chain recombines TRBV18 with TRBJ2-3; weak D call: TRBD1 (5 bases). Trimming cost V 1 base and J 5 bases, with 19 bases left between them. The CDR3 sequence is 17 residues long. Germline CDR1 and CDR2: KGHSH and LQKENI. The CDR3 region is CASSPLYIPAQGDTQYF. As DNA, the CDR3 is TGTGCCAGCTCACCACTGTACATCCCGGCCCAGGGAGATACGCAGTATTTT.

The rearrangement links TRBV11-2 to TRBJ2-1; 9 bases match TRBD2. Germline V gene lookup returns CDR1 SGHAT and CDR2 FQNNGV. This CDR3 is built from 14 residues. The V gene end was trimmed by 3 bases and the J gene end by 10 bases; junction bases not matched to a gene: 7. CDR3 region: CASSLGLAGREQFF. The CDR3 DNA is TGTGCCAGCAGCTTGGGACTAGCCGGAAGGGAGCAGTTCTTC.

This clonotype was detected ten times or more. The chain links TRBV7-8 to TRBJ2-1; D call uncertain. Germline V gene lookup returns CDR1 SGHVS and CDR2 FQNEAQ. Trimming stripped 4 bases from V and 3 bases from J, with 10 bases between. The CDR3 loop spans 14 amino acids. CDR3 sequence reads: CASSSHRIYNEQFF. DNA for the CDR3: TGTGCCAGCAGCTCACACCGAATCTACAATGAGCAGTTCTTC.

This clonotype was picked up many times. The V and J genes are TRBV7-2 and TRBJ1-5; no firm D call. Germline lookup yields CDR1 SGHTA and CDR2 FQGNSA. The V gene lost 4 bases and the J gene lost 5 bases, with 9 bases spanning the gap. The CDR3 runs to 13 residues. CDR3 amino acids: CASSSDLYQPQHF. The CDR3 DNA is TGTGCCAGCAGCTCCGACCTCTATCAGCCCCAGCATTTT.

The chain couples TRBV30 to TRBJ2-7, with D tentatively TRBD2 (6 bases). Trimming took off 5 bases at V and 3 bases at J, with 20 bases between the two ends. Germline V lookup: CDR1 GTSNPN, CDR2 SVGIG (reference sequence). This CDR3 is 15 amino acids long. The CDR3 loop is CAWAPRGWTNYEQYF. As DNA, the CDR3 is TGTGCCTGGGCCCCCCGCGGTTGGACTAACTACGAGCAGTACTTC.

There are many counts of this clonotype. J is TRBJ2-1 and V is TRBV11-2, with TRBD1 matching over 9 bases. V was pared by 5 bases and J by 6 bases, with 8 bases of the junction left unmatched. CDR3 length equals 15 residues. Germline V gene lookup returns CDR1 SGHAT and CDR2 FQNNGV. This chain's CDR3 is CASSQGGTGFNEQFF. In nucleotides, the CDR3 is TGTGCCAGCAGCCAAGGCGGGACAGGGTTCAATGAGCAGTTCTTC. The full variable domain, rest sourced from reference TRBV11-2 and TRBJ2-1, is EAGVAQSPRYKIIEKRQSVAFWCNPISGHATLYWYQQILGQGPKLLIQFQNNGVVDDSQLPKDRFSAERLKGVDSTLKIQPAKLEDSAVYLCASSQGGTGFNEQFFGPGTRLTVL.

This clonotype was counted at least ten times. The rearrangement links TRBV19 to TRBJ1-1; TRBD1 aligns across 7 bases. V trimming: 7 bases; J trimming: 7 bases; junction bases outside the gene matches: 12. This CDR3 has 14 amino acids. The germline CDR1 and CDR2 sequences are LNHDA and SQIVND (reference sequence). The CDR3 DNA reads TGTGCCAGTACCTTAACGACAGGGCGGTATGAAGCTTTCTTT. This gives the protein CASTLTTGRYEAFF.

The chain carries TRBV6-6 and TRBJ2-4, with D maybe TRBD1 (5 bases). The germline V and J ends were trimmed by 7 bases and 2 bases, with 21 bases remaining between them. Germline CDR1 reads MNHNY; CDR2 reads SVGAGI (reference sequence). The CDR3 is made up of 17 amino acids. The CDR3 bases are TGTGCCAGCATCCCCCCGGTGGGGCAGGGTACCAAAAACATTCAGTACTTC. Protein: CASIPPVGQGTKNIQYF.

This clonotype occurred many times. V gene TRBV20-1 combines with J gene TRBJ2-2; D not resolved. The CDR3 covers 21 residues. The V and J ends lost 1 base and 1 base respectively, with 28 bases between them. Per the germline V gene, CDR1 is DFQATT and CDR2 is SNEGSKA (reference sequence). The CDR3 spells CSARGYSRDQRSPLNTGELFF. Here the CDR3 DNA reads TGCAGTGCTAGAGGGTATAGTCGAGACCAACGCTCTCCATTGAACACCGGGGAGCTGTTTTTT.

This clonotype was observed many times. The chain employs TRBV7-8 and TRBJ1-1; perhaps TRBD1 as D (6 bases). Trimming removed 2 bases from V and 4 bases from J, with 11 bases in between. The V gene's germline CDR1 is SGHVS and CDR2 FQNEAQ. CDR3 length: 14 residues. The CDR3 loop is CASSLSGTTTEAFF. The CDR3 nucleotides read TGTGCCAGCAGCTTATCGGGGACAACCACTGAAGCTTTCTTT. The full variable domain, completed using reference TRBV7-8 and TRBJ1-1, is GAGVSQSPRYKVAKRGQDVALRCDPISGHVSLFWYQQALGQGPEFLTYFQNEAQLDKSGLPSDRFFAERPEGSVSTLKIQRTQQEDSAVYLCASSLSGTTTEAFFGQGTRLTVV.

Only a few counts were recorded for this clonotype. The CDR3 reads CASSLEGDREQYF. The DNA of the CDR3 is TGTGCCAGCAGCTTAGAAGGGGATAGGGAGCAGTACTTC. V usage is TRBV11-3 and J usage is TRBJ2-7; the D gene is possibly TRBD1 (5 bases). CDR3 size: 13 residues. Germline loops: CDR1 SGHNT, CDR2 YENEEA. Deletions cut 0 bases from V and 7 bases from J, with 10 bases between.

This clonotype occurred a few times. The rearrangement joins TRBV19 to TRBJ1-1, with no clear D. Germline lookup yields CDR1 LNHDA and CDR2 SQIVND (reference sequence). The CDR3 runs to 14 residues. Between the trimmed V and J ends, which lost 5 bases and 0 bases, there was a span of 10 bases. The CDR3 loop reads CASSVLTVNTEAFF. CDR3 in DNA: TGTGCCAGTAGTGTATTGACGGTGAACACTGAAGCTTTCTTT.

The V and J genes are TRBV7-3 and TRBJ2-1; either TRBD1 or TRBD2 may fit D (5 bases each). The CDR3 extends over 14 amino acids. CDR1 is SGHTA, CDR2 FQGTGA, per germline. Trimming pared 5 bases from V and 10 bases from J, leaving 18 bases between. The CDR3 loop is CASSPEARWGEQFF. The CDR3 region has the DNA TGTGCCAGCAGCCCGGAGGCCCGGTGGGGGGAGCAGTTCTTC.

The V gene is TRBV6-2 or TRBV6-3, the J gene TRBJ2-7; 8 bases line up with TRBD2. This CDR3 region has 14 residues. Germline CDR1 MNHEY, CDR2 SVGEGT. Trimming removed 5 bases from V and 0 bases from J; junction bases left unmatched: 3. The CDR3 spells CASSESGSSYEQYV. CDR3 nucleotides: TGTGCCAGCAGTGAAAGCGGGAGCTCCTACGAGCAGTACGTC.

This clonotype was seen a handful of times. The gene calls are TRBV6-5 and TRBJ2-1, with 7 nucleotides matching TRBD1. The CDR3 runs to 16 residues. Germline V lookup: CDR1 MNHEY, CDR2 SVGAGI. The junction had 13 bases not matched to a gene; V was cut back by 6 bases and J by 5 bases. CDR3 nucleotides: TGTGCCAGCAGCCAAAACAGGGGCCCAAAGGACAATGAGCAGTTCTTC. This gives the protein CASSQNRGPKDNEQFF.

The table lists this clonotype with many counts. The chain recombines TRBV7-2 with TRBJ2-7; D may be TRBD1 or TRBD2 (5 bases each). The CDR3 is made up of 15 amino acids. V was pared by 5 bases and J by 1 base, with 15 bases between. Per germline, CDR1 SGHTA and CDR2 FQGNSA. CDR3 nucleotides: TGTGCCAGCAGCCCCCGGGGCGCGCGGTCCTACGAGCAGTACTTC. It specifies CASSPRGARSYEQYF.

The sample holds a few counts of this clonotype. The chain recombines TRBV9 with TRBJ2-1; D may match TRBD1 or TRBD2 (6 bases each). V lost 0 bases, J lost 1 base, and 17 bases lay in between. The V gene's germline CDR1 is SGDLS and CDR2 YYNGEE. The CDR3 length is 18 residues. As DNA, the CDR3 is TGTGCCAGCAGCGTAGAGGGGGGAGTACAGGGATCCTACAATGAGCAGTTCTTC. This translates into CASSVEGGVQGSYNEQFF.

The rearrangement links TRBV12-3 or TRBV12-4 to TRBJ2-4; D gene uncertain. V lost 4 bases to trimming and J lost 6 bases, with 10 bases between them. The CDR3 totals 13 residues. CDR3 nucleotides: TGTGCCAGCAGTTCCTCGTGGGGAAACATTCAGTACTTC. Translation: CASSSSWGNIQYF.

The chain is built from TRBV12-3 or TRBV12-4 and TRBJ1-4, with 7 bases identical to TRBD1. V trimming: 6 bases; J trimming: 12 bases; junction bases outside the gene matches: 16. The CDR3 runs 15 residues. The CDR3 nucleotides read TGTGCCAGCAGGTCGACAGGGAGGGGGGGTCGAGAACTGTTTTTT. Translation gives CASRSTGRGGRELFF.

This clonotype was detected only a few times. The rearrangement uses TRBV20-1 and TRBJ2-3; TRBD2 agrees at 13 bases. The CDR3 covers 15 residues. Germline-derived CDR1 and CDR2 are DFQATT and SNEGSKA (reference sequence). V shed 0 bases and J 4 bases; nucleotides not matched to a gene: 1. CDR3 coding DNA: TGCAGTGCTAGAGAGACTAGCGGGAGGCCAGATACGCAGTATTTT. This sequence encodes CSARETSGRPDTQYF.

In the case of this clonotype: The junction differs from germline at one of its ends, possibly a read error. The rearrangement links TRBV5-3 to TRBJ2-1; D remains ambiguous. TRBV5-3 is an ORF; its function is uncertain. There are 12 residues in the CDR3. DNA for the CDR3: TGTGCCAGCAGCTTGGTTCCGTTTGAGCAGTTCTTC. This codes for CASSLVPFEQFF.

The J gene is TRBJ2-1, the V gene TRBV6-1; D is unclear. This CDR3 spans 13 amino acids. V was cut by 11 bases and J by 7 bases, with 18 bases left in between. Germline V gene sequence: CDR1 MNHNS, CDR2 SASEGT. The CDR3 bases are TGTGCCTCTAGGGAAGGGAAAAGGAATGAGCAGTTCTTC. Translated, it gives CASREGKRNEQFF.

This clonotype was seen only a few times. The chain joins TRBV28 to TRBJ2-2, with 7 bases aligning to TRBD2. The CDR3 runs to 15 residues. Germline V gives CDR1 MDHEN, CDR2 SYDVKM. The V and J ends lost 2 bases and 3 bases, in that order; junction bases with no gene match: 3. As DNA, the CDR3 is TGTGCCAGCAGTTTAGCGGGAGTACACACCGGGGAGCTGTTTTTT. Amino acid sequence: CASSLAGVHTGELFF. Full variable domain (missing parts from reference TRBV28 and TRBJ2-2): DVKVTQSSRYLVKRTGEKVFLECVQDMDHENMFWYRQDPGLGLRLIYFSYDVKMKEKGDIPEGYSVSREKKERFSLILESASTNQTSMYLCASSLAGVHTGELFFGEGSRLTVL.